One sample yielded the 14 T cell receptor beta chains listed below, sequenced in a study of PD-L1 blockade in urothelial cancer. Data came from immunoSEQ multiplex PCR; TCRdb stores just in-frame clones and leaves some out. The sample gives 25,000 to 30,000 clones, about 90% of which show up once; approximately 3.1% is in the top ten. Sequences were derived from PBMCs, sampled around atezolizumab (anti-PD-L1) treatment. The receptors come from a man aged 50-60 years with urothelial cancer.

The chain couples TRBV19 to TRBJ1-4; maybe TRBD1 (6 bases). This CDR3 has 15 amino acids. Germline assignment: CDR1 LNHDA and CDR2 SQIVND (reference sequence). Trimming removed 3 bases from V and 5 bases from J, with 13 bases in between. CDR3: CASSISDRLNEKLFF. The DNA for the CDR3 is TGTGCCAGTAGTATCAGTGACAGGCTGAATGAAAAACTGTTTTTT.

This chain joins TRBV12-5 and TRBJ1-5, with a tentative D call TRBD1 (5 bases). Trimming took off 1 base at V and 3 bases at J, with 19 bases between the two ends. This CDR3 has 18 amino acids. CDR1 and CDR2 from the germline V gene are LGHNT and FRNRAP. CDR3 bases: TGTGCTAGTGGTTTGGGCCCGGTGGGGCGTCAGCACAATCAGCCCCAGCATTTT. Protein sequence: CASGLGPVGRQHNQPQHF. Full variable domain (remainder filled in from reference TRBV12-5 and TRBJ1-5): DARVTQTPRHKVTEMGQEVTMRCQPILGHNTVFWYRQTMMQGLELLAYFRNRAPLDDSGMPKDRFSAEMPDATLATLKIQPSEPRDSAVYFCASGLGPVGRQHNQPQHFGDGTRLSIL.

This chain's CDR3 is CASSYSRLAGGNEQFF. Written as DNA, the CDR3 is TGTGCCAGCAGTTACTCGAGACTAGCGGGGGGCAATGAGCAGTTCTTC. The chain carries TRBV6-5 and TRBJ2-1, with TRBD2 matching over 13 bases. CDR3 length: 16 residues. J gave up 6 bases and V 0 bases, and 2 bases lay outside the gene matches. CDR1 is MNHEY and CDR2 is SVGAGI in the germline V gene.

The chain has TRBV18 and TRBJ2-7; 9 bases agree with TRBD2. The CDR3 has 15 residues. Trimming took 4 bases from V and 0 from J; bases not matched to a gene: 4. CDR1 and CDR2 (germline): KGHSH, LQKENI. Written as DNA, the CDR3 is TGTGCCAGCTCACGGTCAGCGGGGGGCTCCTACGAGCAGTACTTC. Protein sequence: CASSRSAGGSYEQYF.

This clone was counted between two and nine times. The chain employs TRBV6-6 and TRBJ1-4; D ambiguous. Per germline, CDR1 MNHNY and CDR2 SVGAGI (reference sequence). V was trimmed by 3 bases and J by 4 bases, leaving 12 bases between them. This CDR3 has 15 residues. Written as DNA, the CDR3 is TGTGCCAGCAGTTATGACGGGAGGGTTAATGAAAAACTGTTTTTT. Residues: CASSYDGRVNEKLFF.

The gene calls are TRBV28 and TRBJ2-7; tentative D call: TRBD1 (5 bases). Trimming left V 6 bases short and J 3 bases short, with 9 bases between. CDR3 size: 12 residues. Looked up from germline, CDR1 is MDHEN and CDR2 is SYDVKM. The CDR3 sequence: CASRGADYEQYF. The CDR3 bases are TGTGCCAGCAGAGGGGCCGACTACGAGCAGTACTTC.

The rearrangement uses TRBV9 and TRBJ2-7, with D tentatively TRBD1 (5 bases). Between the trimmed V and J ends, which lost 3 bases and 6 bases, there was a span of 22 bases. The CDR3 runs 16 residues. Germline assignment: CDR1 SGDLS and CDR2 YYNGEE. The CDR3 region is CASSAQSRVEVGEQYF. As DNA, the CDR3 is TGTGCCAGCAGCGCCCAATCCAGGGTAGAAGTCGGCGAGCAGTACTTC.

This rearrangement joins TRBV7-6 to TRBJ2-3, with D unclear. The CDR3 has 12 residues. Trimming stripped 5 bases from V and 2 bases from J, with 5 bases between. Germline CDR1 reads SGHVS; CDR2 reads FNYEAQ. The CDR3 DNA is TGTGCCAGCAGCACCTACACAGATACGCAGTATTTT. Translated: CASSTYTDTQYF.

V usage is TRBV7-2 and J usage is TRBJ2-5; 9 bases match TRBD2. CDR3 length: 18 residues. Germline CDR1 is SGHTA and CDR2 is FQGNSA. With V trimmed by 1 base and J by 5 bases, 14 bases remained unmatched. The CDR3 loop is CASSLEGWSGRPRETQYF. The DNA of the CDR3 is TGTGCCAGCAGCTTAGAGGGTTGGAGCGGGAGGCCGCGGGAGACCCAGTACTTC.

This clone occurred once. This rearrangement joins TRBV11-3 to TRBJ2-5; a possible D gene is TRBD1 (5 bases). Germline V gene data show CDR1 as SGHNT and CDR2 as YENEEA. This CDR3 region has 14 residues. The V end lost 4 bases, the J end lost 0 bases, and 9 bases lay between the germline ends. The DNA for the CDR3 is TGTGCCAGCAGCTCCCGACAGTACCAAGAGACCCAGTACTTC. It encodes CASSSRQYQETQYF.

The chain uses TRBV5-6 and TRBJ1-3; TRBD1 matches 9 bases. CDR1 and CDR2 (germline): SGHDT, YYEEEE. CDR3 length equals 15 residues. J gave up 4 bases and V 3 bases, and 5 bases lay outside the gene matches. DNA for the CDR3: TGTGCCAGCAGCTCGAACAGGGGGCCAGGAAACACCATATATTTT. Its protein is CASSSNRGPGNTIYF.

V gene TRBV11-2 combines with J gene TRBJ2-5; D gene unclear. CDR3 length: 13 amino acids. Germline assignment: CDR1 SGHAT and CDR2 FQNNGV. Trimming stripped 4 bases from V and 2 bases from J, with 8 bases between. In nucleotides, the CDR3 is TGTGCCAGCAGCTCCAGGCCTCAAGAGACCCAGTACTTC. Amino acid sequence: CASSSRPQETQYF.

The rearrangement links TRBV7-6 to TRBJ1-1; D uncertain. This CDR3 comprises 13 residues. V gave up 1 base and J gave up 3 bases, with 6 bases separating them. The germline gives CDR1 SGHVS, CDR2 FNYEAQ. This chain's CDR3 is CASSLDRYTEAFF. In DNA form, the CDR3 reads TGTGCCAGCAGCTTAGACAGATACACTGAAGCTTTCTTT. The full variable domain, rest sourced from reference TRBV7-6 and TRBJ1-1, is GAGVSQSPRYKVTKRGQDVALRCDPISGHVSLYWYRQALGQGPEFLTYFNYEAQQDKSGLPNDRFSAERPEGSISTLTIQRTEQRDSAMYRCASSLDRYTEAFFGQGTRLTVV.

CDR3 loop: CSAVERDGTGELFF. CDR3 DNA sequence: TGCAGCGCCGTCGAGAGGGATGGCACCGGGGAGCTGTTTTTT. The chain uses TRBV29-1 and TRBJ2-2; D may be TRBD2 (5 bases). The CDR3 is made up of 14 amino acids. The V end lost 7 bases, the J end lost 4 bases, and 16 bases lay between the germline ends. CDR1 and CDR2 (germline): SQVTM, ANQGSEA.